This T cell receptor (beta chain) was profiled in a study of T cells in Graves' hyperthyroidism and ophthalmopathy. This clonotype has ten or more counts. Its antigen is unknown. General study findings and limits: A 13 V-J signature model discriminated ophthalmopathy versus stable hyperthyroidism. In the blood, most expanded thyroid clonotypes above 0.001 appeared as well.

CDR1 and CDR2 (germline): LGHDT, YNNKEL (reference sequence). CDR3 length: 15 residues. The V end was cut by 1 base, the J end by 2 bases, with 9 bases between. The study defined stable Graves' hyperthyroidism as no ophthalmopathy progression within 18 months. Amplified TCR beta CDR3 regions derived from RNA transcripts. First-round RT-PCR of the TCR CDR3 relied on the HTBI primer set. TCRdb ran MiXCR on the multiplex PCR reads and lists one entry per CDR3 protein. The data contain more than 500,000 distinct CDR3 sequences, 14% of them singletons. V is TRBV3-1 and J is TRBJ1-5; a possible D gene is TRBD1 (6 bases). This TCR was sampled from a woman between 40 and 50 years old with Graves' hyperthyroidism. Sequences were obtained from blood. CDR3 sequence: CASSQGPGGNQPQHF. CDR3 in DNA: TGTGCCAGCAGCCAAGGCCCAGGGGGCAATCAGCCCCAGCATTTT.